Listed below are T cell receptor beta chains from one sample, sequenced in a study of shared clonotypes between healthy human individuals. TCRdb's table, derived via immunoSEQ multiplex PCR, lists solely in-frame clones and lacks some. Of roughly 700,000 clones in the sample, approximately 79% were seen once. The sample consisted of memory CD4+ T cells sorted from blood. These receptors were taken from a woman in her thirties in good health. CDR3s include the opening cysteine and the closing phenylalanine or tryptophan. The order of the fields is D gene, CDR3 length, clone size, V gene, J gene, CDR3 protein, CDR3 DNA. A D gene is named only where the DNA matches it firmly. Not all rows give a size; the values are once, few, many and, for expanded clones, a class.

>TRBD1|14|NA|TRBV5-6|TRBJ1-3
CASSEDRGGNTIYF
TGTGCCAGCAGCGAGGACAGGGGAGGAAACACCATATATTTT
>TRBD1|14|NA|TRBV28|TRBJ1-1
CASGWGQANTEAFF
TGTGCCAGCGGCTGGGGACAGGCGAACACTGAAGCTTTCTTT
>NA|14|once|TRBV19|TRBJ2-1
CASRLIGPYNEQFF
TGTGCCAGTAGACTAATAGGGCCGTACAATGAGCAGTTCTTC
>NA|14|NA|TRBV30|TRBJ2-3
CAWSGVSYTDTQYF
TGTGCCTGGAGTGGGGTCAGCTACACAGATACGCAGTATTTT
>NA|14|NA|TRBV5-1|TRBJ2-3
CASSLTGVTDTQYF
TGCGCCAGTAGCTTAACGGGAGTAACAGATACGCAGTATTTT
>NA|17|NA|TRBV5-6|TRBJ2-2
CASSLFSAGANTGELFF
TGTGCCAGCAGCTTGTTTTCGGCAGGGGCGAACACCGGGGAGCTGTTTTTT
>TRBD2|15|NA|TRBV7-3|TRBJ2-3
CASSRGGSGGDTQYF
TGTGCCAGCTCTCGCGGCGGGAGCGGCGGAGATACGCAGTATTTT
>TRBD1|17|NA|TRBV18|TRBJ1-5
CASSPGTGVGGNQPQHF
TGTGCCAGCTCACCGGGGACAGGGGTCGGGGGCAATCAGCCCCAGCATTTT
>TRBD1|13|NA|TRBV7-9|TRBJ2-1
CASSAADRAEQFF
TGTGCCAGCAGCGCCGCCGACAGGGCCGAGCAGTTCTTC
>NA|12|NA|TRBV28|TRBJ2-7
CASSSGQYEQYF
TGTGCCAGCAGTTCGGGACAATACGAGCAGTACTTC